Each of the 30 T cell receptor beta chains below was sequenced from the same sample in a study of early T cells in non-severe SARS-CoV-2 infection. TCRdb fed the 5' RACE reads into MiXCR, producing one record per CDR3 protein. The table has about 61,000 distinct CDR3 sequences, more than 10% seen once. The specimen was whole blood, collected at baseline. The receptors were gathered from an adult who was a healthcare worker with PCR-confirmed SARS-CoV-2 infection or an uninfected control (not recorded which). The donor label of this sample is uncertain.

This clonotype has just a few counts. The V gene is TRBV20-1, the J gene TRBJ1-2; a weak D match, TRBD1 (5 bases). Germline CDR1 is DFQATT and CDR2 is SNEGSKA (reference sequence). V lost 0 bases, J lost 1 base, and 12 bases lay in between. The CDR3 loop spans 15 amino acids. CDR3 protein: CSARDEGLGNYGYTF. The CDR3 DNA reads as TGCAGTGCTAGAGATGAGGGACTGGGTAACTATGGCTACACCTTC.

This clonotype was seen only a few times. The chain recombines TRBV7-6 with TRBJ2-1; 9 bases fit TRBD2. With V trimmed by 5 bases and J by 0 bases, 5 bases remained unmatched. The germline CDR1 and CDR2 sequences are SGHVS and FNYEAQ. The CDR3 length is 16 residues. CDR3 protein: CASSPQAGGSYNEQFF. CDR3 sequence (DNA): TGTGCCAGCAGCCCACAAGCGGGGGGCTCCTACAATGAGCAGTTCTTC.

This clonotype was detected only a few times. The rearrangement links TRBV7-6 to TRBJ2-3; 12 bases match TRBD1. The V and J ends lost 4 bases and 3 bases, in that order; junction bases with no gene match: 8. Germline CDR1 is SGHVS and CDR2 is FNYEAQ. CDR3 length equals 17 residues. CDR3 in DNA: TGTGCCAGCAGCTGGACCGGGACAGGGGGCAGAACAGATACGCAGTATTTT. It translates to CASSWTGTGGRTDTQYF.

This clonotype was recorded a few times. The rearrangement uses TRBV4-1 and TRBJ1-1; D is undetermined. The germline V gene has CDR1 MGHRA and CDR2 YSYEKL. The CDR3 is made up of 16 amino acids. The ends were cut back, 3 bases at V and 0 bases at J, with 14 bases in the middle. CDR3 bases: TGCGCCAGCAGCCATCCCCCAACGAAGATGAACACTGAAGCTTTCTTT. Translating it yields CASSHPPTKMNTEAFF.

The chain combines TRBV5-4 with TRBJ2-5; 9 bases match TRBD1. Germline trimming cut 0 bases from V and 4 bases from J; bases unmatched to any gene: 13. CDR1 is SGHNT, CDR2 YYREEE, per germline (reference sequence). The length of the CDR3 is 18 residues. This CDR3 is CASSLGGWGQGQAETQYF. CDR3 DNA sequence: TGTGCCAGCAGCTTGGGAGGTTGGGGACAGGGACAAGCAGAGACCCAGTACTTC.

This clonotype was observed a handful of times. Relative to the germline gene, one junction end is altered; a read error may explain this. V usage is TRBV6-2 or TRBV6-3 and J usage is TRBJ2-1, with D possibly being TRBD1 or TRBD2 (5 bases each). This CDR3 contains 13 residues. The germline CDR1 and CDR2 sequences are MNHEY and SVGEGT. This CDR3 is CASSPPPRGVRVF. The CDR3 bases are TGTGCCAGCAGCCCCCCCCCAAGGGGAGTTCGTGTCTTC.

This chain links TRBV4-1 with TRBJ1-1; D remains ambiguous. CDR3 length: 15 residues. Germline CDR1 reads MGHRA; CDR2 reads YSYEKL. The germline V and J ends were trimmed by 1 base and 1 base, with 10 bases remaining between them. DNA of the CDR3: TGCGCCAGCAGCCAAGTAGCGGACGGGAACACTGAAGCTTTCTTT. Its translation is CASSQVADGNTEAFF.

The rearrangement links TRBV12-3 or TRBV12-4 to TRBJ2-6; D perhaps matches TRBD1 (5 bases). V shed 5 bases and J shed 1 base, with 12 bases lying between them. This CDR3 is 16 amino acids long. DNA for the CDR3: TGTGCCAGCAGTCCCGGACAAGTGTCTGGGGCCAACGTCCTGACTTTC. It yields the protein CASSPGQVSGANVLTF.

The chain is built from TRBV29-1 and TRBJ2-2; D gene unclear. The V and J ends lost 3 bases and 1 base respectively, with 12 bases between them. There are 15 residues in the CDR3. Germline lookup yields CDR1 SQVTM and CDR2 ANQGSEA. The CDR3 loop is CSVDCPKMNTGELFF. In nucleotides, the CDR3 is TGCAGCGTTGATTGTCCCAAGATGAACACCGGGGAGCTGTTTTTT.

This clonotype was observed a few times. This chain joins TRBV6-6 and TRBJ1-5, with no clear D. The germline V gene encodes CDR1 MNHNY and CDR2 SVGAGI (reference sequence). V was trimmed by 2 bases and J by 3 bases, leaving 8 bases between them. The CDR3 has 14 amino acids. This CDR3 reads CASSYRNANQPQHF. CDR3 coding DNA: TGTGCCAGCAGTTACAGGAATGCCAATCAGCCCCAGCATTTT.

This chain joins TRBV7-9 and TRBJ2-5, with D maybe TRBD1 (6 bases). CDR1 SEHNR and CDR2 FQNEAQ come from the germline V gene (reference sequence). The CDR3 totals 14 residues. V dropped 5 bases and J dropped 3 bases, with 13 bases sitting between them. CDR3 amino acids: CASSLGTSEETQYF. The CDR3 DNA sequence: TGTGCCAGCAGCCTGGGGACAAGTGAAGAGACCCAGTACTTC.

The chain joins TRBV30 to TRBJ1-1; 8 positions agree with TRBD1. Germline assignment: CDR1 GTSNPN and CDR2 SVGIG (reference sequence). CDR3 size: 16 residues. The V gene end was trimmed by 0 bases and the J gene end by 1 base; junction bases not matched to a gene: 7. The CDR3 loop reads CAWSVAGGAGNTEAFF. CDR3 DNA: TGTGCCTGGAGTGTAGCAGGGGGCGCGGGGAACACTGAAGCTTTCTTT.

There are a few counts of this clonotype. V gene TRBV5-4 combines with J gene TRBJ2-5; TRBD2 matches 9 bases. The length of the CDR3 is 14 residues. The trim removed 2 bases at V and 4 bases at J, leaving 3 bases unmatched. CDR1 and CDR2 from the germline V gene are SGHNT and YYREEE (reference sequence). The CDR3 protein is CASSFRRGGETQYF. CDR3 nucleotide sequence: TGTGCCAGCAGCTTTCGGCGGGGGGGAGAGACCCAGTACTTC.

This clonotype was recorded many times. The chain uses TRBV12-3 or TRBV12-4 and TRBJ2-3; D is uncertain. The CDR3 is 16 residues long. V was shortened by 7 bases and J by 2 bases, with 19 bases between the two germline ends. The CDR3 DNA is TGTGCCAGCACCTCCGACAATATAGAGGACACAGATACGCAGTATTTT. Translation: CASTSDNIEDTDTQYF.

The chain is built from TRBV27 and TRBJ1-2, with 7 bases aligning to TRBD1. J gave up 4 bases and V 2 bases, and 10 bases lay outside the gene matches. This CDR3 region has 16 residues. Germline V gene data show CDR1 as MNHEY and CDR2 as SMNVEV (reference sequence). The CDR3 is CASSLVAGGMGYGYTF. The CDR3 DNA is TGTGCCAGCAGTTTAGTGGCAGGGGGTATGGGCTATGGCTACACCTTC.

The V gene is TRBV20-1, the J gene TRBJ1-2; TRBD1 aligns across 7 bases. V was clipped by 0 bases and J by 4 bases; unmatched bases: 5. The CDR3 length is 14 residues. CDR1 and CDR2 (germline): DFQATT, SNEGSKA (reference sequence). In DNA form, the CDR3 reads TGCAGTGCTAGAGATCCGACAGGGTTCTATGGCTACACCTTC. Encoded protein: CSARDPTGFYGYTF.

The gene calls are TRBV28 and TRBJ1-4; 10 bases fit TRBD1. Germline trimming cut 4 bases from V and 6 bases from J; bases unmatched to any gene: 5. The CDR3 sequence is 15 residues long. CDR1 is MDHEN, CDR2 SYDVKM, per germline. The DNA of the CDR3 is TGTGCCAGCAGTTCAGCCGGGACAGGGGATGAAAAACTGTTTTTT. This translates into CASSSAGTGDEKLFF.

This clonotype was seen a handful of times. The rearrangement links TRBV7-3 to TRBJ2-1, with D possibly being TRBD1 or TRBD2 (5 bases each). The V end lost 5 bases, the J end lost 0 bases, and 17 bases lay between the germline ends. The CDR3 length is 17 residues. Germline CDR1 and CDR2: SGHTA and FQGTGA. The CDR3 DNA follows: TGTGCCAGCAGCGCTATGGGGGATCTTGACTCCTACAATGAGCAGTTCTTC. Translating it yields CASSAMGDLDSYNEQFF.

The table lists this clonotype with many counts. This sequence joins TRBV7-9 and TRBJ1-2; no definite D call. The CDR3 extends over 13 amino acids. Germline CDR1 reads SEHNR; CDR2 reads FQNEAQ (reference sequence). The ends were cut back, 0 bases at V and 5 bases at J, with 7 bases in the middle. The CDR3 here is CASSLATQYGYTF. CDR3 nucleotide sequence: TGTGCCAGCAGCTTAGCCACCCAATATGGCTACACCTTC.

Only a few counts were recorded for this clonotype. The chain carries TRBV11-2 and TRBJ2-3, with 7 bases lining up with TRBD2. V was pared by 4 bases and J by 2 bases, with 3 bases of the junction left unmatched. The CDR3 length is 14 residues. Germline V CDR1 and CDR2: SGHAT, FQNNGV. The CDR3: CASSSRDYTDTQYF. CDR3 bases: TGTGCCAGCAGCTCTCGGGACTACACAGATACGCAGTATTTT.

In its sample, this clonotype was seen a few times. The rearrangement links TRBV10-1 to TRBJ1-1, with D hard to call. V lost 3 bases, J lost 1 base, and 9 bases lay in between. The CDR3 loop spans 14 amino acids. CDR1 and CDR2 (germline): WNHNN, SYGVQD (reference sequence). Here the CDR3 DNA reads TGCGCCAGCAGTGATGGTCAGGCGAACACTGAAGCTTTCTTT. This encodes CASSDGQANTEAFF.

This chain links TRBV28 with TRBJ1-1, with a possible D match to TRBD1 (6 bases). This CDR3 region has 17 residues. The V and J ends lost 0 bases and 1 base respectively, with 15 bases between them. CDR1 and CDR2 from the germline V gene are MDHEN and SYDVKM. The CDR3 nucleotides read TGTGCCAGCAGTTTATGGCCCCTGGGACATCGGAACACTGAAGCTTTCTTT. The encoded protein is CASSLWPLGHRNTEAFF.

This clonotype was recorded many times. The chain uses TRBV20-1 and TRBJ2-3; D call uncertain. Trimming removed 7 bases from V and 6 bases from J, with 11 bases in between. The CDR3 loop spans 11 amino acids. Germline V lookup: CDR1 DFQATT, CDR2 SNEGSKA (reference sequence). Here the CDR3 DNA reads TGCAGTGTCCTTGTCCGTGATACGCAGTATTTT. Its translation: CSVLVRDTQYF.

This clonotype was counted ten times or more. The gene calls are TRBV21-1 and TRBJ1-4; the table calls TRBD1, which could not be checked here. TRBV21-1 is a listed pseudogene. This CDR3 contains 14 residues. The CDR3 sequence: CASSARGVLRKLFF. The CDR3 bases are TGTGCCAGCAGCGCGAGGGGGGTGTTACGAAAACTGTTTTTT.

This clonotype was recorded at least ten times. This rearrangement joins TRBV5-1 to TRBJ1-4; tentative D call: TRBD1 (5 bases). Looked up from germline, CDR1 is SGHRS and CDR2 is YFSETQ. V lost 5 bases and J lost 5, with 19 bases in between. The CDR3 has 16 residues. The CDR3 DNA follows: TGCGCCAGCAGAAAAACCCTCAGGGATCCGAATGAAAAACTGTTTTTT. Translated: CASRKTLRDPNEKLFF.

This clonotype was observed many times. This sequence joins TRBV5-1 and TRBJ2-1; D gene uncertain. This CDR3 has 12 residues. CDR1 is SGHRS, CDR2 YFSETQ, per germline. Trimming shortened V by 7 bases and J by 5 bases, and 10 bases separated the two germline ends. This CDR3 is CASGHDNNEQFF. CDR3 nucleotides: TGCGCCAGCGGGCACGACAACAATGAGCAGTTCTTC.

This clonotype occurred many times. The chain links TRBV2 to TRBJ1-1; a weak D match, TRBD1 (5 bases). The CDR3 contains 14 residues. The germline V gene encodes CDR1 SNHLY and CDR2 FYNNEI. Trimming removed 7 bases from V and 4 bases from J, with 16 bases in between. CDR3 DNA: TGTGCCAGCAAAGAGCAGGAAAGGGGCACTGAAGCTTTCTTT. As protein: CASKEQERGTEAFF.

The sample holds a few counts of this clonotype. This chain links TRBV19 with TRBJ2-6; D gene uncertain. The CDR3 loop spans 14 amino acids. CDR1 is LNHDA and CDR2 is SQIVND in the germline V gene (reference sequence). V was clipped by 6 bases and J by 4 bases, with 10 bases between them. The CDR3 spells CASRPVRGANVLTF. CDR3 DNA sequence: TGTGCCAGTAGACCGGTGAGAGGGGCCAACGTCCTGACTTTC.

This clonotype showed up just a few times. This chain links TRBV19 with TRBJ2-2; a weak D match, TRBD2 (6 bases). The V gene lost 3 bases and the J gene lost 6 bases, with 17 bases spanning the gap. Germline V lookup: CDR1 LNHDA, CDR2 SQIVND (reference sequence). CDR3 length: 16 residues. In DNA, the CDR3 is TGTGCCAGTAGTATGTGGCAGGGAGGATCTGCCGGGGAGCTGTTTTTT. Amino acids: CASSMWQGGSAGELFF.

This chain connects TRBV11-2 to TRBJ2-1; the D gene is possibly TRBD2 (7 bases). The CDR3 has 15 amino acids. V lost 5 bases and J 4 bases, leaving 15 bases between the germline ends. Germline loops: CDR1 SGHAT, CDR2 FQNNGV. The CDR3 reads CASSAGGRGYNEQFF. The CDR3 DNA reads as TGTGCCAGCAGCGCCGGGGGGCGTGGATACAATGAGCAGTTCTTC.